Below, 30 T cell receptor beta chains from the same sample are listed, as sequenced in a study of TIL therapy for anti-PD-1-resistant metastatic lung cancer (dated by TCRdb to the early 2020s). This sample's time point label indicates: pre-treatment sample, taken before nivolumab and TIL therapy. The immunoSEQ v3 hsTCRB kit was used to amplify TCR beta CDR3 regions from genomic DNA through bias-controlled multiplex PCR. TCRdb mirrors the immuneACCESS table, restricted to in-frame sequences. Some clones are absent from its copies; in checked studies, under half trace to an unresolved V gene, and the reason for the others is unknown. For this sample there are about 36,000 clones; about 70% appear just once. Clones ranked in the top ten supply approximately 6% of the sample. This sample comprised blood, obtained at baseline. These receptors were taken from a person aged 25 to 80 with non-small cell lung cancer.

This clone was picked up a small number of times. The V call is TRBV10-3, the J call TRBJ1-5; no firm D call. The CDR3 sequence is 15 residues long. V dropped 2 bases and J dropped 0 bases, with 8 bases sitting between them. CDR1 and CDR2 from the germline V gene are ENHRY and SYGVKD. The CDR3 reads CAISEREPSNQPQHF. The DNA of the CDR3 is TGTGCCATCAGTGAGAGGGAACCTAGCAATCAGCCCCAGCATTTT.

This clone is termed medium-sized. The chain has TRBV9 and TRBJ2-1, with a tentative D call TRBD1 (5 bases). The CDR3 sequence is 14 residues long. Deletions cut 2 bases from V and 10 bases from J, with 16 bases between. Germline V gives CDR1 SGDLS, CDR2 YYNGEE. The CDR3 loop is CASSVAYRSREQFF. CDR3 DNA sequence: TGTGCCAGCAGCGTCGCTTACAGGTCTCGGGAGCAGTTCTTC.

The J gene is TRBJ2-7, the V gene TRBV28; possible D gene TRBD1, 6 bases. V was cut by 4 bases and J by 12 bases, with 19 bases left in between. Germline CDR1 and CDR2: MDHEN and SYDVKM. There are 13 residues in the CDR3. This CDR3 reads CASSSAQGDTGYF. CDR3 nucleotides: TGTGCCAGCAGTTCTGCTCAAGGGGACACAGGGTACTTC.

This chain links TRBV28 with TRBJ2-5; TRBD2 matches at 11 bases. The CDR3 is made up of 15 amino acids. Trimming took 6 bases from V and 5 from J; bases not matched to a gene: 8. Per the germline V gene, CDR1 is MDHEN and CDR2 is SYDVKM. The CDR3 region is CASRDSGGASETQYF. The CDR3 nucleotides read TGTGCCAGCAGGGATAGCGGGGGGGCCTCGGAGACCCAGTACTTC.

The V and J genes are TRBV5-5 and TRBJ2-3, with TRBD1 identical over 8 bases. The CDR3 totals 14 residues. J was trimmed by 5 bases and V by 4 bases; bases with no gene match: 6. CDR1 SGHKS and CDR2 YYEKEE come from the germline V gene (reference sequence). This chain's CDR3 is CASSPQDREDTQYF. CDR3 in DNA: TGTGCCAGCAGCCCCCAGGACAGGGAAGATACGCAGTATTTT.

The chain uses TRBV6-1 and TRBJ1-1; D is possibly TRBD1 (5 bases). CDR1 and CDR2 from the germline V gene are MNHNS and SASEGT. Trimming removed 7 bases from V and 4 bases from J, with 7 bases in between. This CDR3 has 11 amino acids. The CDR3 protein is CASTQGTEAFF. In DNA, the CDR3 is TGTGCCAGCACCCAGGGCACTGAAGCTTTCTTT.

The CDR3 here is CASSGTSGTNEQFF. CDR3 sequence (DNA): TGTGCCAGCAGCGGGACTAGCGGGACAAATGAGCAGTTCTTC. The gene calls are TRBV9 and TRBJ2-1; 12 bases match TRBD2. V lost 3 bases and J lost 7; bases outside the gene matches: 2. The CDR3 totals 14 residues. The germline V gene has CDR1 SGDLS and CDR2 YYNGEE.

J is TRBJ1-1 and V is TRBV21-1; the table gives TRBD1 as D, unverified against the DNA. TRBV21-1 is flagged as a pseudogene. The CDR3 runs 15 residues. The CDR3 nucleotides are TGTGCCAGCAGCAATCTTGGGCAGGCGAACACTGAAGCTTTCTTT. As protein: CASSNLGQANTEAFF.

The chain carries TRBV9 and TRBJ2-2; the D gene is possibly TRBD2 (6 bases). V lost 4 bases and J lost 1, with 11 bases in between. Germline-derived CDR1 and CDR2 are SGDLS and YYNGEE. There are 15 residues in the CDR3. The CDR3 DNA reads TGTGCCAGCAGCTCCTTGGGAGGGAACACCGGGGAGCTGTTTTTT. Residues: CASSSLGGNTGELFF.

The gene calls are TRBV27 and TRBJ2-7, with 12 bases fitting TRBD2. V shed 11 bases and J 5 bases; nucleotides not matched to a gene: 19. The CDR3 totals 17 residues. Germline V gene data show CDR1 as MNHEY and CDR2 as SMNVEV (reference sequence). The CDR3 region is CAGRLAGENKLIHEQYF. DNA for the CDR3: TGTGCCGGAAGACTAGCGGGGGAGAATAAACTCATCCACGAGCAGTACTTC.

The CDR3 region is CASSQELVNTEAFF. CDR3 DNA sequence: TGCGCCAGCAGCCAAGAGTTGGTGAACACTGAAGCTTTCTTT. This chain connects TRBV4-3 to TRBJ1-1; the D is unclear. CDR3 size: 14 residues. CDR1 is LGHNA, CDR2 YSLEER, per germline. The V and J ends lost 0 bases and 0 bases respectively, with 5 bases between them.

V is TRBV5-4 and J is TRBJ2-1, with D maybe TRBD2 (6 bases). The CDR3 is made up of 17 amino acids. With 4 bases removed from V and 3 bases from J, the gap between germline ends came to 20 bases. Per germline, CDR1 SGHNT and CDR2 YYREEE (reference sequence). The CDR3: CASSLYNAGPYYNEQFF. The DNA of the CDR3 is TGTGCCAGCAGCCTCTATAATGCGGGACCTTACTACAATGAGCAGTTCTTC.

The V and J genes are TRBV28 and TRBJ1-1; D possibly corresponds to TRBD1 (6 bases). The CDR3 contains 15 residues. The germline CDR1 and CDR2 sequences are MDHEN and SYDVKM. Trimming removed 8 bases at V and 0 bases at J, with 16 bases between. The CDR3 sequence: CASRSRQGLNTEAFF. As DNA, the CDR3 is TGTGCCAGCCGGTCCAGGCAGGGGCTGAACACTGAAGCTTTCTTT.

This chain links TRBV5-6 with TRBJ1-5; 7 nucleotides agree with TRBD1. The CDR3 is made up of 14 amino acids. Losses at the gene ends were 1 base for V and 5 bases for J; bases not matched to a gene: 3. Germline V gene data show CDR1 as SGHDT and CDR2 as YYEEEE. The CDR3 reads CASSLSGGYQPQHF. The CDR3 DNA follows: TGTGCCAGCAGCTTGTCAGGGGGGTATCAGCCCCAGCATTTT.

The J gene is TRBJ2-1, the V gene TRBV7-9, with D perhaps matching TRBD2 (6 bases). The CDR3 runs to 13 residues. V gave up 7 bases and J gave up 5 bases, with 12 bases separating them. The germline V gene has CDR1 SEHNR and CDR2 FQNEAQ (reference sequence). The CDR3 sequence is CASTDRGNNEQFF. As DNA, the CDR3 is TGTGCCAGCACTGATCGGGGGAACAATGAGCAGTTCTTC.

The chain carries TRBV7-2 and TRBJ2-1; D may match TRBD1 or TRBD2 (5 bases each). Trimming took 1 base from V and 0 from J, leaving 7 bases between them. The CDR3 has 15 amino acids. CDR1 and CDR2 (germline): SGHTA, FQGNSA. CDR3 amino acids: CASSLVGTSYNEQFF. The DNA of the CDR3 is TGTGCCAGCAGCTTAGTAGGGACCTCCTACAATGAGCAGTTCTTC.

Only a few counts were recorded for this clone. J is TRBJ1-1 and V is TRBV7-6; D is ambiguous. CDR3 size: 14 residues. V was pared by 6 bases and J by 0 bases, with 11 bases between. Per the germline V gene, CDR1 is SGHVS and CDR2 is FNYEAQ. The CDR3, as DNA: TGTGCCAGCAGATCTACGGATTTGAACACTGAAGCTTTCTTT. It specifies CASRSTDLNTEAFF. The variable domain in full, with the rest retrieved from reference TRBV7-6 and TRBJ1-1, is GAGVSQSPRYKVTKRGQDVALRCDPISGHVSLYWYRQALGQGPEFLTYFNYEAQQDKSGLPNDRFSAERPEGSISTLTIQRTEQRDSAMYRCASRSTDLNTEAFFGQGTRLTVV.

This clone was seen a handful of times. The genes are TRBV6-5 and TRBJ1-5, with D uncertain. Germline V CDR1 and CDR2: MNHEY, SVGAGI. The CDR3 loop spans 13 amino acids. Trimming left V 6 bases short and J 3 bases short, with 9 bases between. Written as DNA, the CDR3 is TGTGCCAGCAGCATACAGTACAATCAGCCCCAGCATTTT. It codes for CASSIQYNQPQHF.

This clone was picked up a small number of times. The CDR3 region has the DNA TGTGCCAGCAGTCCGCTCTACGAGCAGTACTTC. Translating gives CASSPLYEQYF. The V call is TRBV2, the J call TRBJ2-7; D unresolved. Looked up from germline, CDR1 is SNHLY and CDR2 is FYNNEI. V lost 5 bases to trimming and J lost 3 bases, with 5 bases between them. This CDR3 has 11 residues. Using reference TRBV2 and TRBJ2-7 for the parts outside the CDR3, the full variable domain is EPEVTQTPSHQVTQMGQEVILRCVPISNHLYFYWYRQILGQKVEFLVSFYNNEISEKSEIFDDQFSVERPDGSNFTLKIRSTKLEDSAMYFCASSPLYEQYFGPGTRLTVT.

The chain uses TRBV4-3 and TRBJ1-6, with D possibly matching TRBD1 (6 bases). V was pared by 1 base and J by 7 bases, with 11 bases between. Germline V gene sequence: CDR1 LGHNA, CDR2 YSLEER. CDR3 length equals 15 residues. CDR3: CASSQVGAFNSPLHF. CDR3 bases: TGCGCCAGCAGCCAAGTGGGGGCGTTCAATTCACCCCTCCACTTT.

This chain uses TRBV4-1 with TRBJ1-2; 7 bases agree with TRBD1. Germline lookup yields CDR1 MGHRA and CDR2 YSYEKL. The CDR3 runs to 18 residues. V shed 0 bases and J 6 bases; nucleotides not matched to a gene: 16. DNA for the CDR3: TGCGCCAGCAGCCAAGAGGCGACAGGGTGGACGGGGAGTAATGGCTACACCTTC. It is translated as CASSQEATGWTGSNGYTF.

This chain joins TRBV4-3 and TRBJ2-7, with 7 bases that match TRBD2. The CDR3 length is 16 residues. Germline lookup yields CDR1 LGHNA and CDR2 YSLEER. J lost 0 bases, V lost 4 bases, and 9 bases had no gene match. In nucleotides, the CDR3 is TGCGCCAGCAGCCCAGGGCATGGCGGGAGCTCCTACGAGCAGTACTTC. Translated: CASSPGHGGSSYEQYF.

Here the CDR3 reads CASSTLSRQGSGNTIYF. The CDR3 coding sequence is TGTGCCAGCTCAACCCTTTCCCGACAGGGCTCTGGAAACACCATATATTTT. The V call is TRBV18, the J call TRBJ1-3; 7 bases are a match to TRBD1. The ends lost 5 bases at V and 0 bases at J; junction bases unmatched: 10. The CDR3 runs 17 residues. Germline-derived CDR1 and CDR2 are KGHSH and LQKENI.

This clone was observed a few times. This chain links TRBV6-1 with TRBJ1-4, with a possible D match to TRBD1 (5 bases). Germline V gene lookup returns CDR1 MNHNS and CDR2 SASEGT. This CDR3 has 12 residues. The V gene lost 4 bases and the J gene lost 13 bases, with 13 bases spanning the gap. CDR3: CASSGGGILLFF. The CDR3 DNA reads as TGTGCCAGCAGTGGGGGGGGAATATTACTGTTTTTT.

The chain links TRBV12-5 to TRBJ1-5; 7 positions agree with TRBD1. The CDR3 contains 15 residues. Germline CDR1 LGHNT, CDR2 FRNRAP. The CDR3 bases are TGTGGAGTCACCGTAAACCGGGACAGTAATCAGCCCCAGCATTTT. Encoded protein: CGVTVNRDSNQPQHF.

This sequence joins TRBV30 and TRBJ1-5, with 12 nucleotides matching TRBD1. The V and J ends lost 2 bases and 0 bases, in that order; junction bases with no gene match: 8. CDR1 and CDR2 (germline): GTSNPN, SVGIG (reference sequence). CDR3 length: 18 amino acids. CDR3 sequence: CAWSPGTGGWSSNQPQHF. The DNA for the CDR3 is TGTGCCTGGAGTCCCGGGACAGGGGGCTGGAGTAGCAATCAGCCCCAGCATTTT.

This chain uses TRBV5-1 with TRBJ1-1, with D hard to call. This CDR3 contains 13 residues. The germline V gene has CDR1 SGHRS and CDR2 YFSETQ. V was pared by 0 bases and J by 1 base, with 4 bases between. This CDR3 reads CASSLESNTEAFF. CDR3 sequence (DNA): TGCGCCAGCAGCTTGGAGTCGAACACTGAAGCTTTCTTT.

This clone was detected only a few times. The V call is TRBV2, the J call TRBJ2-3; no firm D call. V lost 4 bases and J 7 bases, leaving 12 bases between the germline ends. Germline V lookup: CDR1 SNHLY, CDR2 FYNNEI. This CDR3 is 13 amino acids long. The CDR3 sequence: CASSAPRSHTQYF. The CDR3 nucleotides read TGTGCCAGCAGTGCCCCACGCTCGCATACGCAGTATTTT.

The chain links TRBV28 to TRBJ2-1, with D perhaps TRBD2 (6 bases). The germline CDR1 and CDR2 sequences are MDHEN and SYDVKM. The CDR3 is 14 residues long. Trimming removed 5 bases from V and 4 bases from J, with 12 bases in between. The CDR3 sequence is CASSPRGFYNEQFF. CDR3 nucleotide sequence: TGTGCCAGCAGTCCGCGGGGTTTTTACAATGAGCAGTTCTTC.

The chain is built from TRBV6-5 and TRBJ2-7; D unclear. Trimming took 6 bases from V and 2 from J, leaving 14 bases between them. CDR1 is MNHEY, CDR2 SVGAGI, per germline. The CDR3 runs 14 residues. CDR3 sequence (DNA): TGTGCCAGCAGCCCCGTCTATACCCCCTACGAGCAGTACTTC. It codes for CASSPVYTPYEQYF.